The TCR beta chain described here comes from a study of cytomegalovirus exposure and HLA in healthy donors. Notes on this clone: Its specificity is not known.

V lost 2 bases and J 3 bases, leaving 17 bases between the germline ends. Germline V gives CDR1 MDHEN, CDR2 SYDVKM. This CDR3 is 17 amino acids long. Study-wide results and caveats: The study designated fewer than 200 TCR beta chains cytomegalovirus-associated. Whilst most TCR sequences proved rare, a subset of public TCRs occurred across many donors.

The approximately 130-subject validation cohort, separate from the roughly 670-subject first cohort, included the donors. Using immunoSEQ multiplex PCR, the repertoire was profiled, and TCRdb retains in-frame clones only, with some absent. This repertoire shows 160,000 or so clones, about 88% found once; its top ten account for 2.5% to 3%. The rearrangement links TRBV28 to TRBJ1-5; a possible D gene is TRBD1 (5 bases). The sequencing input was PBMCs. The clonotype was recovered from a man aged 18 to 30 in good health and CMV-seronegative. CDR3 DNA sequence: TGTGCCAGCAGTTTAGGGGAGGGGAGGGGCTTCAATCAGCCCCAGCATTTT. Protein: CASSLGEGRGFNQPQHF.